Each of the 24 T cell receptor beta chains below was sequenced from the same sample in a study of shared clonotypes between healthy human individuals (dated by TCRdb to about 2020). Libraries were built with the immunoSEQ multiplex PCR assay. TCRdb stores this immuneACCESS table with in-frame sequences only. Part of the clones is absent; in the studies checked, under half of the shortfall reflects unresolved V genes, and no reason is known for the rest. This sample gives millions of clones in total; 85% to 95% of them show up just once. Approximately 0.13% of the sample is held by the ten biggest clonotypes. Sequences were obtained from naive CD4+ T cells sorted from blood. Sample cell subset or site, as interpreted from the label and publication: CD45RA+ positively selected. These receptors came from a man between 18 and 35 years old in good health.

V and J are TRBV10-3 and TRBJ2-7; 7 nucleotides agree with TRBD1. Germline assignment: CDR1 ENHRY and CDR2 SYGVKD. V trimming: 5 bases; J trimming: 0 bases; junction bases outside the gene matches: 4. CDR3 length equals 14 residues. CDR3 sequence (DNA): TGTGCCATCAGTACAGGGGCCACCTCCTACGAGCAGTACTTC. It yields the protein CAISTGATSYEQYF.

V gene TRBV30 combines with J gene TRBJ1-6; D might be TRBD1 (5 bases). Germline V gene sequence: CDR1 GTSNPN, CDR2 SVGIG (reference sequence). The CDR3 sequence is 15 residues long. V lost 3 bases and J 7 bases, leaving 16 bases between the germline ends. CDR3 loop: CAWRYPGGVNSPLHF. DNA of the CDR3: TGTGCCTGGAGATACCCTGGGGGAGTGAATTCACCCCTCCACTTT. The whole variable domain, filled in from reference TRBV30 and TRBJ1-6, reads SQTIHQWPATLVQPVGSPLSLECTVEGTSNPNLYWYRQAAGRGLQLLFYSVGIGQISSEVPQNLSASRPQDRQFILSSKKLLLSDSGFYLCAWRYPGGVNSPLHFGNGTRLTVT.

A remark on this clone: Additional DNA sequences in this sample encode the identical CDR3. The V and J genes are TRBV5-1 and TRBJ2-3; possibly TRBD1 for D (6 bases). The CDR3 length is 15 residues. Per germline, CDR1 SGHRS and CDR2 YFSETQ. The ends were cut back, 0 bases at V and 0 bases at J, with 8 bases in the middle. CDR3 DNA: TGCGCCAGCAGCTTGGCCACAGGGAGCACAGATACGCAGTATTTT. Translating it yields CASSLATGSTDTQYF.

For this clone: Other DNA sequences in the same sample also yield this CDR3. The V call is TRBV5-1, the J call TRBJ1-1, with no clear D. The CDR3 is made up of 14 amino acids. V was clipped by 4 bases and J by 0 bases, with 10 bases between them. CDR1 is SGHRS and CDR2 is YFSETQ in the germline V gene. As DNA, the CDR3 is TGCGCCAGCAGCCCAACAACGGTGAACACTGAAGCTTTCTTT. Translating it yields CASSPTTVNTEAFF.

With regard to this clone: Other nucleotide sequences from this sample produce the same CDR3. The rearrangement joins TRBV18 to TRBJ1-2; the match to TRBD1 covers 7 bases. Germline-derived CDR1 and CDR2 are KGHSH and LQKENI. This CDR3 contains 15 residues. V was clipped by 2 bases and J by 0 bases; unmatched bases: 3. CDR3 amino acids: CASSPEGTANYGYTF. The CDR3 DNA reads TGTGCCAGCTCACCAGAGGGGACAGCTAACTATGGCTACACCTTC. Full variable domain (missing parts from reference TRBV18 and TRBJ1-2): NAGVMQNPRHLVRRRGQEARLRCSPMKGHSHVYWYRQLPEEGLKFMVYLQKENIIDESGMPKERFSAEFPKEGPSILRIQQVVRGDSAAYFCASSPEGTANYGYTFGSGTRLTVV.

J is TRBJ1-6 and V is TRBV28; 10 positions match TRBD1. CDR3 length equals 14 residues. CDR1 is MDHEN, CDR2 SYDVKM, per germline. Losses at the gene ends were 6 bases for V and 10 bases for J; bases not matched to a gene: 6. For the CDR3, the DNA is TGTGCCAGCAGCATTGGACAGGGGGGCTCACCCCTCCACTTT. Protein: CASSIGQGGSPLHF.

The chain is built from TRBV18 and TRBJ2-7, with TRBD2 matching 9 bases. Germline assignment: CDR1 KGHSH and CDR2 LQKENI. CDR3 size: 17 residues. Unmatched junction bases numbered 13, after V lost 4 bases and J lost 3 bases. The CDR3 coding sequence is TGTGCCAGCTCACGAAGGGCGCTAGCGGGGCAACTCTACGAGCAGTACTTC. Encoded protein: CASSRRALAGQLYEQYF.

CDR3 sequence reads: CASSQGSGPKTDTQYF. In DNA, the CDR3 is TGCGCCAGCAGCCAAGGTTCGGGACCAAAGACAGATACGCAGTATTTT. V usage is TRBV4-3 and J usage is TRBJ2-3; D could derive from TRBD1 or TRBD2 (5 bases each). Germline V CDR1 and CDR2: LGHNA, YSLEER. Trimming removed 1 base from V and 3 bases from J, with 14 bases in between. This CDR3 has 16 amino acids.

The chain has TRBV5-1 and TRBJ2-1; D gene unclear. The length of the CDR3 is 13 residues. V was shortened by 6 bases and J by 9 bases, with 16 bases between the two germline ends. CDR1 and CDR2 (germline): SGHRS, YFSETQ. In DNA form, the CDR3 reads TGCGCCAGCAACCTCGACGCTGCAGGTGAGCAGTTCTTC. Translating gives CASNLDAAGEQFF.

The chain carries TRBV18 and TRBJ1-5; D is ambiguous. This CDR3 region has 15 residues. Germline V CDR1 and CDR2: KGHSH, LQKENI. Trimming removed 1 base from V and 0 bases from J, with 7 bases in between. CDR3: CASSPLHNSNQPQHF. CDR3 DNA sequence: TGTGCCAGCTCACCACTGCATAATAGCAATCAGCCCCAGCATTTT.

The chain combines TRBV7-2 with TRBJ2-5, with 9 positions matching TRBD2. Germline V gene data show CDR1 as SGHTA and CDR2 as FQGNSA. After removal of 4 bases from V and 4 bases from J, the junction contained 16 bases not matched to a gene. This CDR3 is built from 18 residues. This CDR3 is CASSYRLVVAGVGETQYF. Here the CDR3 DNA reads TGTGCCAGCAGCTACAGATTAGTGGTAGCGGGAGTCGGAGAGACCCAGTACTTC.

V is TRBV5-1 and J is TRBJ1-1; D may be TRBD1 (5 bases). The CDR3 is 16 residues long. Between the trimmed V and J ends, which lost 3 bases and 1 base, there was a span of 16 bases. CDR1 and CDR2 from the germline V gene are SGHRS and YFSETQ. The CDR3 reads CASSSAWAGTNTEAFF. The CDR3 DNA reads as TGCGCCAGCAGCTCCGCATGGGCAGGGACGAACACTGAAGCTTTCTTT.

The chain carries TRBV7-9 and TRBJ1-2; possibly TRBD1 for D (5 bases). Germline V CDR1 and CDR2: SEHNR, FQNEAQ (reference sequence). Trimming stripped 3 bases from V and 4 bases from J, with 15 bases between. This CDR3 contains 15 residues. The CDR3 reads CASSFGRGPSYGYTF. DNA of the CDR3: TGTGCCAGCAGCTTTGGGAGGGGCCCCTCCTATGGCTACACCTTC. Looking up the rest from reference TRBV7-9 and TRBJ1-2 gives the full variable domain: DTGVSQNPRHKITKRGQNVTFRCDPISEHNRLYWYRQTLGQGPEFLTYFQNEAQLEKSRLLSDRFSAERPKGSFSTLEIQRTEQGDSAMYLCASSFGRGPSYGYTFGSGTRLTVV.

The J gene is TRBJ1-4, the V gene TRBV2; no definite D call. This CDR3 has 16 amino acids. The germline V gene encodes CDR1 SNHLY and CDR2 FYNNEI. V lost 2 bases to trimming and J lost 8 bases, with 18 bases between them. CDR3 region: CASSEMVPTRGEKLFF. DNA of the CDR3: TGTGCCAGCAGTGAAATGGTTCCTACAAGAGGCGAAAAACTGTTTTTT.

The chain joins TRBV18 to TRBJ2-1; perhaps TRBD2 as D (5 bases). The germline CDR1 and CDR2 sequences are KGHSH and LQKENI. This CDR3 comprises 16 residues. V gave up 2 bases and J gave up 0 bases, with 11 bases separating them. CDR3 in DNA: TGTGCCAGCTCACCAACTAGAGGGAGCTCCTACAATGAGCAGTTCTTC. Its translation is CASSPTRGSSYNEQFF.

The chain employs TRBV4-1 and TRBJ2-3, with 7 bases matching TRBD1. The CDR3 is made up of 14 amino acids. The germline V gene encodes CDR1 MGHRA and CDR2 YSYEKL. Unmatched junction bases numbered 8, after V lost 6 bases and J lost 5 bases. Written as DNA, the CDR3 is TGCGCCAGCAGGGTGACAGGGAGTCGAGATACGCAGTATTTT. It codes for CASRVTGSRDTQYF.

This clone appeared a single time. The genes are TRBV7-9 and TRBJ1-1, with 7 nucleotides matching TRBD1. Per the germline V gene, CDR1 is SEHNR and CDR2 is FQNEAQ (reference sequence). The ends lost 7 bases at V and 1 base at J; junction bases unmatched: 6. The CDR3 sequence is 14 residues long. DNA for the CDR3: TGTGCCAGCAACTTGGGACAGAAGAACACTGAAGCTTTCTTT. It translates to CASNLGQKNTEAFF.

The chain recombines TRBV10-3 with TRBJ1-2; the D gene is possibly TRBD1 (6 bases). Trimming removed 6 bases at V and 8 bases at J, with 13 bases between. Germline CDR1 and CDR2: ENHRY and SYGVKD. The CDR3 consists of 12 residues. DNA of the CDR3: TGTGCCATCAGCCCACAGGGAATGGGCTACACCTTC. This codes for CAISPQGMGYTF.

The chain has TRBV30 and TRBJ1-5; 11 nucleotides agree with TRBD1. V shed 2 bases and J 4 bases; nucleotides not matched to a gene: 4. The CDR3 length is 15 residues. CDR1 GTSNPN and CDR2 SVGIG come from the germline V gene (reference sequence). CDR3 DNA: TGTGCCTGGAGTCGGGGACAGGGGGAGAATCAGCCCCAGCATTTT. Its protein is CAWSRGQGENQPQHF.

This chain uses TRBV6-1 with TRBJ2-1; D may be TRBD2 (6 bases). The CDR3 sequence is 13 residues long. From germline, CDR1 is MNHNS and CDR2 SASEGT. V shed 6 bases and J shed 9 bases, with 15 bases lying between them. The CDR3 sequence is CASRGLTWGEQFF. CDR3 DNA sequence: TGTGCCAGCAGGGGACTCACTTGGGGTGAGCAGTTCTTC.

The V and J genes are TRBV4-3 and TRBJ2-4, with 7 bases identical to TRBD2. Germline values: CDR1 LGHNA, CDR2 YSLEER. The CDR3 has 17 residues. The trim removed 1 base at V and 0 bases at J, leaving 6 bases unmatched. The CDR3 loop reads CASSQGLAGLAKNIQYF. The CDR3 DNA reads TGCGCCAGCAGCCAAGGACTAGCAGGGCTAGCCAAAAACATTCAGTACTTC.

The chain uses TRBV7-8 and TRBJ2-3; TRBD2 aligns across 9 bases. V gave up 5 bases and J gave up 2 bases; unmatched junction bases: 14. Germline V gene sequence: CDR1 SGHVS, CDR2 FQNEAQ. The CDR3 totals 18 residues. The CDR3 DNA reads as TGTGCCAGCAGCAAAGACCCCCCTCCTAGCGGGGCCACAGATACGCAGTATTTT. Translating gives CASSKDPPPSGATDTQYF.

The chain links TRBV4-1 to TRBJ1-2; D gene ambiguous. This CDR3 contains 16 residues. V lost 1 base and J 0 bases, leaving 12 bases between the germline ends. Looked up from germline, CDR1 is MGHRA and CDR2 is YSYEKL. CDR3 sequence reads: CASSQGPAETNYGYTF. The CDR3 region has the DNA TGCGCCAGCAGCCAAGGCCCAGCGGAGACTAACTATGGCTACACCTTC.

The chain couples TRBV28 to TRBJ2-2; TRBD2 might be the D (6 bases). The V and J ends lost 5 bases and 7 bases respectively, with 14 bases between them. Germline assignment: CDR1 MDHEN and CDR2 SYDVKM. This CDR3 is built from 14 residues. In nucleotides, the CDR3 is TGTGCCAGCAGTCTCGGGACTCGTGGCGGGGAGCTGTTTTTT. Encoded protein: CASSLGTRGGELFF.